The 24 T cell receptor beta chains in this list originate from one sample, sequenced in a study of blood T cells in healthy people across ages. Primed by a sample-barcoded 5' primer and a J-beta primer mix, a second PCR proceeded for about 6 to 11 cycles. One entry per CDR3 protein results from TCRdb running MiXCR on the 5' RACE reads. The sample records hundreds of thousands of distinct CDR3 sequences, about 53% being singletons. Sample: blood. These receptors were collected from a man between 60 and 70 years old in good health.

This chain uses TRBV20-1 with TRBJ2-5; D is undetermined. The germline gives CDR1 DFQATT, CDR2 SNEGSKA (reference sequence). This CDR3 has 12 residues. V gave up 3 bases and J gave up 3 bases, with 8 bases separating them. The CDR3 region has the DNA TGCAGTGCTAGTCCTGCGGAAGAGACCCAGTACTTC. The encoded protein is CSASPAEETQYF.

The V gene is TRBV5-1, the J gene TRBJ2-7; TRBD1 matches 8 bases. CDR1 and CDR2 from the germline V gene are SGHRS and YFSETQ. V trimming: 3 bases; J trimming: 3 bases; junction bases outside the gene matches: 11. The CDR3 is 16 amino acids. CDR3 protein: CASSWQTGDDVYEQYF. CDR3 in DNA: TGCGCCAGCAGCTGGCAGACAGGGGACGATGTCTACGAGCAGTACTTC.

The chain recombines TRBV25-1 with TRBJ2-2; no clear D gene. Looked up from germline, CDR1 is MGHDK and CDR2 is SYGVNS. The germline V and J ends were trimmed by 3 bases and 2 bases, with 4 bases remaining between them. The CDR3 sequence is 13 residues long. As DNA, the CDR3 is TGTGCCAGCAGTGATCCCAACACCGGGGAGCTGTTTTTT. It codes for CASSDPNTGELFF.

This clonotype showed up just a few times. This rearrangement joins TRBV9 to TRBJ2-5, with 10 nucleotides matching TRBD1. The J call is doubtful: the DNA matches TRBJ2-7 better. Germline loops: CDR1 SGDLS, CDR2 YYNGEE. This CDR3 spans 15 amino acids. CDR3 sequence reads: CASSATGTGVHEQYF. CDR3 coding DNA: TGTGCCAGCAGCGCAACCGGGACAGGGGTACACGAGCAGTACTTC.

As to this clonotype: A read error may explain this, as a much larger clone is one base away. V is TRBV6-2 or TRBV6-3 and J is TRBJ2-3; D unclear. The V gene's germline CDR1 is MNHEY and CDR2 SVGEGT. The CDR3 sequence is 13 residues long. The CDR3 nucleotides are TGTGCCAGCATGGGGTCGGGTATCGATATGCAGTATTTT. Translation gives CASMGSGIDMQYF.

The chain has TRBV4-1 and TRBJ1-2, with 10 bases aligning to TRBD1. This CDR3 region has 15 residues. Germline V gene data show CDR1 as MGHRA and CDR2 as YSYEKL. V trimming: 4 bases; J trimming: 6 bases; junction bases outside the gene matches: 8. CDR3 sequence reads: CASSPGQGGTHGYTF. The CDR3 coding sequence is TGCGCCAGCAGCCCCGGACAGGGGGGGACCCATGGCTACACCTTC.

The chain employs TRBV12-3 or TRBV12-4 and TRBJ2-5; D gene ambiguous. The V end lost 6 bases, the J end lost 5 bases, and 13 bases lay between the germline ends. The CDR3 sequence is 13 residues long. CDR3 in DNA: TGTGCCAGCAGAAGGGTGGGTTCGGAGACCCAGTACTTC. Translating gives CASRRVGSETQYF.

This clonotype has at least ten counts. The chain carries TRBV5-1 and TRBJ2-4; D remains unclear. With 0 bases removed from V and 1 base from J, the gap between germline ends came to 11 bases. CDR1 is SGHRS and CDR2 is YFSETQ in the germline V gene. The CDR3 runs 16 residues. The CDR3 loop is CASSLVAARAKNIQYF. The CDR3 nucleotides are TGCGCCAGCAGCTTGGTGGCAGCCCGGGCCAAAAACATTCAGTACTTC.

The rearrangement links TRBV20-1 to TRBJ2-7; 7 bases match TRBD1. The CDR3 runs 14 residues. The germline gives CDR1 DFQATT, CDR2 SNEGSKA (reference sequence). The trim removed 4 bases at V and 0 bases at J, leaving 6 bases unmatched. CDR3 nucleotide sequence: TGCAGTGCTACGGGACAGAGCCTCTCCTACGAGCAGTACTTC. This codes for CSATGQSLSYEQYF.

The rearrangement joins TRBV3-1 to TRBJ2-7, with 7 bases aligning to TRBD2. The length of the CDR3 is 15 residues. Per the germline V gene, CDR1 is LGHDT and CDR2 is YNNKEL (reference sequence). Unmatched junction bases numbered 13, after V lost 4 bases and J lost 7 bases. Here the CDR3 reads CASSRRGVPGNEQYF. Written as DNA, the CDR3 is TGTGCCAGCAGCCGCCGGGGGGTGCCGGGAAATGAGCAGTACTTC.

This clonotype has a handful of counts. The J gene is TRBJ2-2, the V gene TRBV20-1; 10 nucleotides match TRBD2. Germline V gene data show CDR1 as DFQATT and CDR2 as SNEGSKA (reference sequence). The trim removed 4 bases at V and 1 base at J, leaving 0 bases unmatched. The CDR3 is 14 amino acids. The CDR3 protein is CSAIAGGNTGELFF. The CDR3 coding sequence is TGCAGTGCTATAGCGGGGGGGAACACCGGGGAGCTGTTTTTT.

The V and J genes are TRBV2 and TRBJ2-2; TRBD1 is a possible D gene (6 bases). The CDR3 totals 13 residues. From germline, CDR1 is SNHLY and CDR2 FYNNEI. Trimming stripped 4 bases from V and 7 bases from J, with 10 bases between. This CDR3 is CASSGQVVGELFF. CDR3 DNA sequence: TGTGCCAGCAGTGGACAGGTCGTCGGGGAGCTGTTTTTT.

This sequence joins TRBV2 and TRBJ1-4, with TRBD1 matching 7 bases. V shed 7 bases and J 8 bases; nucleotides not matched to a gene: 10. The CDR3 has 14 amino acids. Germline V gives CDR1 SNHLY, CDR2 FYNNEI. The chain's CDR3 is CASNLRGLDEKLFF. CDR3 DNA sequence: TGTGCCAGCAATCTTAGGGGGCTCGACGAAAAACTGTTTTTT.

Comment on this clonotype: Sequence at one end of the junction differs from germline and may be a read error. The chain has TRBV10-3 and TRBJ1-2; 9 bases map to TRBD1. CDR3 length: 15 residues. From germline, CDR1 is ENHRY and CDR2 SYGVKD. CDR3 sequence: CAISRGTGTDYGYTF. The CDR3 nucleotides are TGTGCCATCAGTAGGGGGACAGGGACGGACTATGGTTACACCTTC.

This clonotype came up many times. The V gene is TRBV4-2, the J gene TRBJ2-3; 8 nucleotides line up with TRBD2. The CDR3 is 16 amino acids. Germline CDR1 reads LGHNA; CDR2 reads YNFKEQ. With V trimmed by 1 base and J by 2 bases, 5 bases remained unmatched. DNA of the CDR3: TGTGCCAGCAGCCAAGGGGCGGGGGGTATCACAGATACGCAGTATTTT. Its protein is CASSQGAGGITDTQYF.

This clonotype was seen just once. The chain is built from TRBV28 and TRBJ2-3; tentative D call: TRBD2 (5 bases). Deletions cut 5 bases from V and 4 bases from J, with 19 bases between. Per germline, CDR1 MDHEN and CDR2 SYDVKM. This CDR3 has 16 residues. Here the CDR3 reads CASSLARAGLADTQYF. CDR3 sequence (DNA): TGTGCCAGCAGTCTCGCACGGGCAGGACTCGCAGATACGCAGTATTTT.

This clonotype showed up just once. The rearrangement links TRBV7-2 to TRBJ1-5; weak D call: TRBD1 (5 bases). The germline gives CDR1 SGHTA, CDR2 FQGNSA. CDR3 length: 14 residues. V was shortened by 5 bases and J by 7 bases, with 15 bases between the two germline ends. CDR3 nucleotides: TGTGCCAGCAGCCTAAGCCCAGGGTTACAGCCCCAGCATTTT. Translated: CASSLSPGLQPQHF.

V and J are TRBV4-1 and TRBJ2-7, with D unclear. This CDR3 has 14 amino acids. CDR1 and CDR2 (germline): MGHRA, YSYEKL. Between the trimmed V and J ends, which lost 0 bases and 5 bases, there was a span of 11 bases. This CDR3 reads CASSQDRQAHEQYF. The CDR3 region has the DNA TGCGCCAGCAGCCAAGACCGGCAGGCCCACGAGCAGTACTTC.

In this sample, this clonotype turned up many times. The genes are TRBV20-1 and TRBJ1-4; weak D call: TRBD1 (5 bases). The germline gives CDR1 DFQATT, CDR2 SNEGSKA (reference sequence). V gave up 4 bases and J gave up 5 bases, with 11 bases separating them. The CDR3 totals 13 residues. DNA for the CDR3: TGCAGTGCTAAGGAGGGACTAAATGAAAAACTGTTTTTT. This codes for CSAKEGLNEKLFF.

V is TRBV29-1 and J is TRBJ2-1; the D call may be TRBD1 or TRBD2 (6 bases each). TRBJ2-7 matches the DNA end more closely, so the J call is doubtful. The CDR3 covers 12 residues. Per germline, CDR1 SQVTM and CDR2 ANQGSEA. CDR3 sequence (DNA): TGCAGCGGGGGGGCTGGGTACAATGAGCAGTACTTC. It encodes CSGGAGYNEQYF.

This rearrangement joins TRBV6-5 to TRBJ2-1; TRBD2 aligns across 8 bases. The CDR3 extends over 18 amino acids. Germline-derived CDR1 and CDR2 are MNHEY and SVGAGI. V lost 4 bases, J lost 2 bases, and 13 bases stayed unmatched. For the CDR3, the DNA is TGTGCCAGCAGTTCCAGGACTAGCCCACCCGGGCCCTACAATGAGCAGTTCTTC. Translated: CASSSRTSPPGPYNEQFF.

The V gene is TRBV12-3 or TRBV12-4, the J gene TRBJ2-3; D is unresolved. Trimming pared 10 bases from V and 5 bases from J, leaving 7 bases between. The CDR3 has 10 amino acids. CDR3 region: CATSGDTQYF. In nucleotides, the CDR3 is TGTGCCACCTCGGGAGATACGCAGTATTTT.

This clonotype was detected only a few times. The rearrangement uses TRBV20-1 and TRBJ1-6; D is possibly TRBD1 (5 bases). CDR1 is DFQATT, CDR2 SNEGSKA, per germline (reference sequence). With 6 bases removed from V and 9 bases from J, the gap between germline ends came to 18 bases. CDR3 length: 14 residues. The CDR3 bases are TGCAGTGCCCCCTCCGGGACCTCTGGTTCACCCCTCCACTTT. This gives the protein CSAPSGTSGSPLHF.

The chain carries TRBV6-6 and TRBJ2-1; a weak D match, TRBD2 (7 bases). From germline, CDR1 is MNHNY and CDR2 SVGAGI (reference sequence). The CDR3 spans 15 residues. V lost 2 bases, J lost 4 bases, and 12 bases lay in between. The DNA of the CDR3 is TGTGCCAGCAGTTACGAGGGGGGGCCATACAATGAGCAGTTCTTC. It translates to CASSYEGGPYNEQFF.